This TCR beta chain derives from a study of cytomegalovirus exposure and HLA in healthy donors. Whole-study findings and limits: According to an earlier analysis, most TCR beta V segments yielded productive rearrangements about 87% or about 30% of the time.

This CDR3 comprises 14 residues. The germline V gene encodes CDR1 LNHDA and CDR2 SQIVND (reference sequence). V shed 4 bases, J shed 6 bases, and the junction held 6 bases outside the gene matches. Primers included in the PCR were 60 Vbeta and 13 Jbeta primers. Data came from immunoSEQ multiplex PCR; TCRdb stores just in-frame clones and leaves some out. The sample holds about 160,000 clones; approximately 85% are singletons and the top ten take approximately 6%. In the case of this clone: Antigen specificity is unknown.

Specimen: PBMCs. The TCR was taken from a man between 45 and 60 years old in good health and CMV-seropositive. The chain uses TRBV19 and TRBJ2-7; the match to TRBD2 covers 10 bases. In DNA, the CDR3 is TGTGCCAGTAGTAGTGTTCCTAGCGGGAGCGAGCAGTACTTC. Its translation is CASSSVPSGSEQYF.